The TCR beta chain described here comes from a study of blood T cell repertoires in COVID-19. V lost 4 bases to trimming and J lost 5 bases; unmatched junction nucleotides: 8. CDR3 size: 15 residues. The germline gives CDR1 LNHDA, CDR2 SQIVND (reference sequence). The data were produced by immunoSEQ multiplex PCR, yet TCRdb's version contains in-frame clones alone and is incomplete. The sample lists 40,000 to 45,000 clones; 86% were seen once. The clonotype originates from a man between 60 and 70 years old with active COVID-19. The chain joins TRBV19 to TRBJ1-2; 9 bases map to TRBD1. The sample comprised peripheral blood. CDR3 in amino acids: CASSNQGQGLYGYTF. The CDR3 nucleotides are TGTGCCAGTAGTAACCAAGGACAGGGGTTATATGGCTACACCTTC.